The 20 T cell receptor beta chains given below trace back to one sample, sequenced in a study of identical twins. TCRdb independently ran MiXCR on the 5' RACE reads; one entry per CDR3 protein. The repertoire includes approximately 550,000 distinct CDR3 sequences, about a fifth of them detected once, and about 0.48% sits in the top ten. This same sample was also part of a study on yellow fever vaccine responses in identical twins.

Sequencing was carried out using CD4+ T cells sorted from blood. The receptors shown here come from a woman under 30 in good health.

The rearrangement links TRBV20-1 to TRBJ2-7; 8 positions agree with TRBD1. This CDR3 comprises 14 residues. Germline V lookup: CDR1 DFQATT, CDR2 SNEGSKA (reference sequence). V shed 4 bases, J shed 2 bases, and the junction held 7 bases outside the gene matches. The CDR3 DNA is TGCAGTGCTACGACAGGGGTCTTTACCTACGAGCAGTACTTC. Residues: CSATTGVFTYEQYF.

The gene calls are TRBV20-1 and TRBJ2-5, with 7 bases fitting TRBD1. Trimming cost V 8 bases and J 5 bases; bases outside gene matches: 23. From germline, CDR1 is DFQATT and CDR2 SNEGSKA (reference sequence). CDR3 length: 17 residues. The CDR3 loop is CSSRGPPQAEVTETQYF. CDR3 DNA sequence: TGCAGTTCGAGGGGGCCCCCCCAGGCGGAGGTGACGGAGACCCAGTACTTC.

V and J are TRBV19 and TRBJ2-2, with a weak D call TRBD2 (6 bases). V was shortened by 0 bases and J by 5 bases, with 10 bases between the two germline ends. Germline lookup yields CDR1 LNHDA and CDR2 SQIVND (reference sequence). The CDR3 totals 15 residues. CDR3 sequence (DNA): TGTGCCAGTAGTATAGATCATCGGGAGACCGGGGAGCTGTTTTTT. Translation gives CASSIDHRETGELFF.

The V call is TRBV3-1, the J call TRBJ2-7; the match to TRBD2 covers 14 bases. V was pared by 5 bases and J by 0 bases, with 6 bases of the junction left unmatched. This CDR3 is 17 amino acids long. Germline CDR1 and CDR2: LGHDT and YNNKEL (reference sequence). The CDR3 sequence: CASSRGLAGDPSYEQYF. As DNA, the CDR3 is TGTGCCAGCAGCAGGGGACTAGCGGGAGACCCCTCCTACGAGCAGTACTTC.

The chain joins TRBV20-1 to TRBJ2-3; no firm D call. The germline V gene has CDR1 DFQATT and CDR2 SNEGSKA (reference sequence). V was pared by 0 bases and J by 6 bases, with 10 bases between. The CDR3 is 13 amino acids. The CDR3 bases are TGCAGTGCTAGAGAGTATGGCGCGGATACGCAGTATTTT. Its protein is CSAREYGADTQYF.

V and J are TRBV12-3 or TRBV12-4 and TRBJ1-5, with TRBD1 identical over 8 bases. The length of the CDR3 is 18 residues. Trimming took 5 bases from V and 2 from J; bases not matched to a gene: 14. The CDR3 nucleotides read TGTGCCAGCAGTGACAGGGGATCCCTGCATAGTGGCAATCAGCCCCAGCATTTT. It encodes CASSDRGSLHSGNQPQHF.

This clonotype turned up a few times. This chain links TRBV5-1 with TRBJ2-3, with D hard to call. Germline V gene data show CDR1 as SGHRS and CDR2 as YFSETQ. Trimming took 3 bases from V and 4 from J, leaving 9 bases between them. This CDR3 comprises 13 residues. As DNA, the CDR3 is TGCGCCAGCAGCTCCGGATACGCAGATACGCAGTATTTT. This gives the protein CASSSGYADTQYF. Using reference TRBV5-1 and TRBJ2-3 for the parts outside the CDR3, the full variable domain is KAGVTQTPRYLIKTRGQQVTLSCSPISGHRSVSWYQQTPGQGLQFLFEYFSETQRNKGNFPGRFSGRQFSNSRSEMNVSTLELGDSALYLCASSSGYADTQYFGPGTRLTVL.

This clonotype has just one count. This rearrangement joins TRBV12-3 or TRBV12-4 to TRBJ2-1; 7 bases agree with TRBD2. The CDR3 sequence is 13 residues long. With V trimmed by 8 bases and J by 9 bases, 10 bases remained unmatched. The CDR3, as DNA: TGTGCCAGCGGGCTAGCGGATCCTCTTGAGCAGTTCTTC. Residues: CASGLADPLEQFF.

V gene TRBV7-2 combines with J gene TRBJ2-3, with 10 bases aligning to TRBD2. This CDR3 has 16 residues. The germline V gene encodes CDR1 SGHTA and CDR2 FQGNSA. V lost 1 base, J lost 8 bases, and 9 bases stayed unmatched. Here the CDR3 DNA reads TGTGCCAGCAGCTTAGAGGCTAGCGGGAGAATATCTACGCAGTATTTT. Translated: CASSLEASGRISTQYF.

The chain uses TRBV5-1 and TRBJ2-7; 12 bases are a match to TRBD1. V shed 4 bases, J shed 4 bases, and the junction held 9 bases outside the gene matches. The germline V gene has CDR1 SGHRS and CDR2 YFSETQ. This CDR3 is built from 16 residues. DNA for the CDR3: TGCGCCAGCAGCGCTGCCGGGACAGGGGGCATGTACGAGCAGTACTTC. It encodes CASSAAGTGGMYEQYF.

The chain joins TRBV4-2 to TRBJ2-2; TRBD1 agrees at 9 bases. CDR3 length equals 17 residues. The J segment lost 2 bases and the V segment lost 4 bases, leaving 8 bases of the junction unmatched. Germline CDR1 LGHNA, CDR2 YNFKEQ. CDR3 DNA sequence: TGTGCCAGCAGCCGAGAACCGACAGGGGGTAACACCGGGGAGCTGTTTTTT. Its protein product is CASSREPTGGNTGELFF.

This clonotype appeared a few times. The V gene is TRBV28, the J gene TRBJ2-3, with D possibly matching TRBD2 (7 bases). V was shortened by 5 bases and J by 0 bases, with 18 bases between the two germline ends. This CDR3 has 17 amino acids. Germline V gene lookup returns CDR1 MDHEN and CDR2 SYDVKM. The CDR3 sequence is CASSRDAGASSTDTQYF. The CDR3 region has the DNA TGTGCCAGCAGTCGGGATGCGGGGGCCAGTAGCACAGATACGCAGTATTTT.

In this sample, this clonotype turned up once. The rearrangement joins TRBV14 to TRBJ2-1, with D maybe TRBD1 (6 bases). From germline, CDR1 is SGHDN and CDR2 FVKESK. The CDR3 runs to 15 residues. V lost 1 base and J lost 9, with 16 bases in between. CDR3 loop: CASSQGTAAVSEQFF. Here the CDR3 DNA reads TGTGCCAGCAGCCAAGGGACAGCAGCAGTAAGTGAGCAGTTCTTC.

This chain links TRBV15 with TRBJ1-2; D gene unclear. V was clipped by 5 bases and J by 3 bases, with 7 bases between them. This CDR3 region has 12 residues. The germline V gene encodes CDR1 LNHNV and CDR2 YYDKDF (reference sequence). In DNA, the CDR3 is TGTGCCACCAGCGTCAACCACTATGGCTACACCTTC. This gives the protein CATSVNHYGYTF.

The chain is built from TRBV10-2 and TRBJ2-2, with 10 nucleotides matching TRBD2. The CDR3 contains 17 residues. CDR1 is WSHSY, CDR2 SAAADI, per germline. The ends lost 7 bases at V and 6 bases at J; junction bases unmatched: 14. The CDR3 region is CASTFPKTTSGSGELFF. The CDR3 coding sequence is TGCGCCAGCACATTCCCTAAAACGACTAGCGGGTCCGGGGAGCTGTTTTTT.

The chain uses TRBV29-1 and TRBJ2-3; 9 nucleotides agree with TRBD2. V lost 0 bases, J lost 3 bases, and 10 bases stayed unmatched. This CDR3 is built from 17 residues. Germline loops: CDR1 SQVTM, CDR2 ANQGSEA. This CDR3 reads CSVEDQLAGGLTDTQYF. The CDR3 coding sequence is TGCAGCGTTGAAGATCAGCTGGCGGGGGGGCTGACAGATACGCAGTATTTT.

This clonotype was seen more than once but under ten times. The rearrangement uses TRBV4-1 and TRBJ2-1; 9 bases fit TRBD2. The CDR3 consists of 16 residues. The germline CDR1 and CDR2 sequences are MGHRA and YSYEKL. The V gene end was trimmed by 0 bases and the J gene end by 8 bases; junction bases not matched to a gene: 8. CDR3 sequence reads: CASSQDQPSGVYEQFF. The DNA of the CDR3 is TGCGCCAGCAGCCAAGATCAGCCTAGCGGGGTCTATGAGCAGTTCTTC.

This clonotype was recorded a few times. CDR3 protein: CASSRQTTAYGEQYF. CDR3 coding DNA: TGTGCCAGCAGCCGACAAACGACAGCATACGGGGAGCAGTACTTC. The genes are TRBV7-9 and TRBJ2-7, with D possibly being TRBD1 (5 bases). Germline V gene lookup returns CDR1 SEHNR and CDR2 FQNEAQ (reference sequence). The CDR3 has 15 residues. V lost 5 bases and J lost 7, with 21 bases in between. Looking up the rest from reference TRBV7-9 and TRBJ2-7 gives the full variable domain: DTGVSQNPRHKITKRGQNVTFRCDPISEHNRLYWYRQTLGQGPEFLTYFQNEAQLEKSRLLSDRFSAERPKGSFSTLEIQRTEQGDSAMYLCASSRQTTAYGEQYFGPGTRLTVT.

V is TRBV12-3 or TRBV12-4 and J is TRBJ1-1; D uncertain. V gave up 3 bases and J gave up 9 bases, with 14 bases separating them. The CDR3 totals 13 residues. CDR3 DNA: TGTGCCAGCAGTTTCGAAAGGAGGGAAAAAGCTTTCTTT. Amino acids: CASSFERREKAFF.

This clonotype was picked up a small number of times. This chain links TRBV19 with TRBJ1-1, with 7 bases matching TRBD1. The junction had 8 bases not matched to a gene; V was cut back by 6 bases and J by 7 bases. The CDR3 covers 13 residues. Germline V gene data show CDR1 as LNHDA and CDR2 as SQIVND (reference sequence). In DNA, the CDR3 is TGTGCCAGTAGGCGACAGGGATACGGTGAAGCTTTCTTT. It is translated as CASRRQGYGEAFF.